Listed below are T cell receptor beta chains from one sample, sequenced in a study of neoadjuvant nivolumab and ipilimumab in lung cancer. Profiling relied on immunoSEQ multiplex PCR, and the TCRdb table lists in-frame clones only, not all of them. The sample shows 7,700 or so clones, about nine tenths of them seen only once. Sequences were derived from tumor tissue, sampled after neoadjuvant nivolumab, alone or with ipilimumab, at or shortly before surgery. Receptors originate from an adult with non-small cell lung cancer. Some clones in this sample may be carry-over from other donors' samples. Both conserved end residues are part of each CDR3. The D gene is left open where the match is weak. Size is omitted from some rows. Given values are once, few, many or a class for expanded clones.

d_gene: -; abundance: -; v_gene: TRBV28; j_gene: TRBJ1-2; CDR3nt: TGTGCCAGCAGTCTACCTTTGACAGGAAGGGGAGGCTACACCTTC; CDR3aa: CASSLPLTGRGGYTF
d_gene: -; abundance: -; v_gene: TRBV4-3; j_gene: TRBJ1-3; CDR3nt: TGCGCCAGCAGCCAAGACAGGGCTGGAAACACCATATATTTT; CDR3aa: CASSQDRAGNTIYF
d_gene: -; abundance: few; v_gene: TRBV5-5; j_gene: TRBJ2-3; CDR3nt: TGTGCCAGCAGCTCCTCAGGGTTATGGAGCACAGATACGCAGTATTTT; CDR3aa: CASSSSGLWSTDTQYF
d_gene: -; abundance: -; v_gene: TRBV7-9; j_gene: TRBJ2-5; CDR3nt: TGTGCCAGCAGCTTAGGACAACGGGAGACCCAGTACTTC; CDR3aa: CASSLGQRETQYF
d_gene: -; abundance: once; v_gene: TRBV30; j_gene: TRBJ1-1; CDR3nt: TGTGCCTGGAGTGTATCTGGGTTCGTATCTTTCTTT; CDR3aa: CAWSVSGFVSFF
d_gene: -; abundance: -; v_gene: TRBV10-3; j_gene: TRBJ2-1; CDR3nt: TGTGCCATCAGTGAGTATAAAGGGGTTAAGGACGAGCAGTTCTTC; CDR3aa: CAISEYKGVKDEQFF
d_gene: -; abundance: few; v_gene: TRBV5-6; j_gene: TRBJ1-2; CDR3nt: TGTGCCAGCAGCCCTGGGCCAAACTATGGCTACACCTTC; CDR3aa: CASSPGPNYGYTF
d_gene: TRBD2; abundance: -; v_gene: TRBV2; j_gene: TRBJ2-2; CDR3nt: TGTGCCAGCACCTCCCGAAGTAGCGGGAGGACGAACACCGGGGAGCTGTTTTTT; CDR3aa: CASTSRSSGRTNTGELFF
d_gene: -; abundance: -; v_gene: TRBV19; j_gene: TRBJ1-1; CDR3nt: TGTGCCAGTAGTATAGCTGGGCCCGGGGCTTTCTTT; CDR3aa: CASSIAGPGAFF
d_gene: TRBD1; abundance: -; v_gene: TRBV15; j_gene: TRBJ2-5; CDR3nt: TGTGCCACCAGCAGTAGGACAGGATTATATGGAGAGACCCAGTACTTC; CDR3aa: CATSSRTGLYGETQYF
d_gene: TRBD1; abundance: -; v_gene: TRBV15; j_gene: TRBJ2-1; CDR3nt: TGTGCCACCAGCAGAGATAGACAGGGACGGTACGAGCAGTTCTTC; CDR3aa: CATSRDRQGRYEQFF
d_gene: -; abundance: few; v_gene: TRBV6-5; j_gene: TRBJ2-7; CDR3nt: TGTGCCAGCGGACCCCTAGGGCGCTCCACCTACGAGCAGTACTTC; CDR3aa: CASGPLGRSTYEQYF
d_gene: TRBD2; abundance: once; v_gene: TRBV29-1; j_gene: TRBJ2-1; CDR3nt: TGCAGCGTTGAAGCAGGAGGACTAGCGGTTGAGCAGTTCTTC; CDR3aa: CSVEAGGLAVEQFF
d_gene: -; abundance: -; v_gene: TRBV28; j_gene: TRBJ2-2; CDR3nt: TGTGCCAGCAGGCGGGTCGCCGGGGAGCTGTTTTTT; CDR3aa: CASRRVAGELFF
d_gene: TRBD1; abundance: -; v_gene: TRBV19; j_gene: TRBJ1-2; CDR3nt: TGTGCCAGTGGGGGGTCGGGACAGGCGCCCTACTATGGCTACACCTTC; CDR3aa: CASGGSGQAPYYGYTF
d_gene: TRBD1; abundance: -; v_gene: TRBV2; j_gene: TRBJ2-3; CDR3nt: TGTGCCAGCACCCAGGCCAGGGGGCGTAGCACAGATACGCAGTATTTT; CDR3aa: CASTQARGRSTDTQYF
d_gene: TRBD2; abundance: -; v_gene: TRBV10-2; j_gene: TRBJ2-2; CDR3nt: TGCGCCAGCAGTGAGTCTAGCGGGCCCGCGAACACCGGGGAGCTGTTTTTT; CDR3aa: CASSESSGPANTGELFF
d_gene: -; abundance: -; v_gene: TRBV7-2; j_gene: TRBJ2-7; CDR3nt: TGTGCCAGCAGCGCGGGGTTTCGGGAGCAGTACTTC; CDR3aa: CASSAGFREQYF
d_gene: -; abundance: -; v_gene: TRBV6-6; j_gene: TRBJ2-2; CDR3nt: TGTGCCAGCCATAGGCAAAACACCGGGGAGCTGTTTTTT; CDR3aa: CASHRQNTGELFF
d_gene: -; abundance: once; v_gene: TRBV25-1; j_gene: TRBJ1-4; CDR3nt: TGTGCCAGCAGCGAGGGGGGGGCTGGGGAAAAACTGTTTTTT; CDR3aa: CASSEGGAGEKLFF
d_gene: -; abundance: -; v_gene: TRBV18; j_gene: TRBJ2-7; CDR3nt: TGTGCCAGCTCACCAGTGGGCAACGAGCAGTACTTC; CDR3aa: CASSPVGNEQYF
d_gene: -; abundance: -; v_gene: TRBV2; j_gene: TRBJ2-1; CDR3nt: TGTGCCAGCAGTCCGGGACAGTTGTTGCGGGACTCCTACAATGAGCAGTTCTTC; CDR3aa: CASSPGQLLRDSYNEQFF
d_gene: -; abundance: -; v_gene: TRBV7-9; j_gene: TRBJ2-7; CDR3nt: TGTGCCAGCAGCTTAGCATGGGGCAGACACGAGCAGTACTTC; CDR3aa: CASSLAWGRHEQYF
d_gene: -; abundance: -; v_gene: TRBV30; j_gene: TRBJ1-5; CDR3nt: TGTGCCTGGAGTGACCAGGGGAGGTTGAACAGCAATCAGCCCCAGCATTTT; CDR3aa: CAWSDQGRLNSNQPQHF
d_gene: -; abundance: -; v_gene: TRBV25-1; j_gene: TRBJ2-3; CDR3nt: TGTGCCAGCAGTGAATATAAGGAGTTCAGCACAGATACGCAGTATTTT; CDR3aa: CASSEYKEFSTDTQYF
d_gene: -; abundance: -; v_gene: TRBV14; j_gene: TRBJ1-2; CDR3nt: TGTGCCAGCAGCCAAGTGACAGGCCTACTGGGGAATGGCTACACCTTC; CDR3aa: CASSQVTGLLGNGYTF
d_gene: -; abundance: -; v_gene: TRBV2; j_gene: TRBJ1-5; CDR3nt: TGTGCCAGCAGCTACTCAGGGGCCCAGCATTTT; CDR3aa: CASSYSGAQHF
d_gene: TRBD2; abundance: -; v_gene: TRBV6-1; j_gene: TRBJ2-7; CDR3nt: TGTGCCAGCAGGGTAGCGGGAGGGCCCCGCTACGAGCAGTACTTC; CDR3aa: CASRVAGGPRYEQYF
d_gene: -; abundance: -; v_gene: TRBV18; j_gene: TRBJ1-1; CDR3nt: TGTGCCAGCTCACCACGGCCGGGGAACACTGAAGCTTTCTTT; CDR3aa: CASSPRPGNTEAFF
d_gene: TRBD2; abundance: -; v_gene: TRBV4-1; j_gene: TRBJ2-7; CDR3nt: TGCGCCAGCAGCCAAGATCAAGGACTAGCGGGAGCTTTCAACGAGCAGTACTTC; CDR3aa: CASSQDQGLAGAFNEQYF
d_gene: TRBD2; abundance: -; v_gene: TRBV7-6; j_gene: TRBJ2-1; CDR3nt: TGTGCCAGCGGCCCGGGGGGGAATGAGCAGTTCTTC; CDR3aa: CASGPGGNEQFF
d_gene: TRBD2; abundance: few; v_gene: TRBV18; j_gene: TRBJ2-2; CDR3nt: TGTGCCAGCTCACCATGGACTAGCGGGAACACCGGGGAGCTGTTTTTT; CDR3aa: CASSPWTSGNTGELFF
d_gene: TRBD1; abundance: -; v_gene: TRBV27; j_gene: TRBJ1-5; CDR3nt: TGTGCCAGCAGTACCAGACAGGGGGCTTTTGATCAGCCCCAGCATTTT; CDR3aa: CASSTRQGAFDQPQHF
d_gene: TRBD1; abundance: -; v_gene: TRBV29-1; j_gene: TRBJ2-3; CDR3nt: TGCAGCGTTCGGCCCGGGACAGTCACAGATACGCAGTATTTT; CDR3aa: CSVRPGTVTDTQYF
d_gene: -; abundance: -; v_gene: TRBV19; j_gene: TRBJ2-7; CDR3nt: TGTGCCAGTAGCTCGACAGGCTCCTACGAGCAGTACTTC; CDR3aa: CASSSTGSYEQYF
d_gene: -; abundance: -; v_gene: TRBV4-3; j_gene: TRBJ2-7; CDR3nt: TGCGCCAGCAGCCAAGAGGGCAGGGGGGGGTACGAGCAGTACTTC; CDR3aa: CASSQEGRGGYEQYF
d_gene: TRBD2; abundance: -; v_gene: TRBV5-6; j_gene: TRBJ2-7; CDR3nt: TGTGCCAGCGTCAGGGGCGCGAGGATAATAGCGGGAGGCCCCTACGAGCAGTACTTC; CDR3aa: CASVRGARIIAGGPYEQYF
d_gene: TRBD1; abundance: -; v_gene: TRBV18; j_gene: TRBJ1-4; CDR3nt: TGTGCCAGCTCCGTAACAGGGGTCGGTAGTGAAAAACTGTTTTTT; CDR3aa: CASSVTGVGSEKLFF
d_gene: TRBD2; abundance: few; v_gene: TRBV6-1; j_gene: TRBJ2-1; CDR3nt: TGTGCCAGCAGTGGCCCCAACCGACTAGCGGGAGGTCTAGATGAGCAGTTCTTC; CDR3aa: CASSGPNRLAGGLDEQFF
d_gene: -; abundance: -; v_gene: TRBV2; j_gene: TRBJ2-2; CDR3nt: TGTGCCAGCAACCGACAGGCCGGGGAGCTGTTTTTT; CDR3aa: CASNRQAGELFF
d_gene: TRBD1; abundance: medium-sized; v_gene: TRBV5-1; j_gene: TRBJ2-5; CDR3nt: TGCGCCAGCAGCCCCGGACAGGGGGGAGAGACCCAGTACTTC; CDR3aa: CASSPGQGGETQYF
d_gene: TRBD2; abundance: -; v_gene: TRBV6-5; j_gene: TRBJ2-3; CDR3nt: TGTGCCAGCAGGTCCGGGGGGGCAGATACGCAGTATTTT; CDR3aa: CASRSGGADTQYF
d_gene: -; abundance: -; v_gene: TRBV25-1; j_gene: TRBJ1-2; CDR3nt: TGTGCCAGCAGTGATTCCGCTCATGGCTACACCTTC; CDR3aa: CASSDSAHGYTF
d_gene: TRBD2; abundance: -; v_gene: TRBV15; j_gene: TRBJ2-7; CDR3nt: TGTGCCACCAGCTCTAGGACTAGCGGGATCCCCGAGCAGTACTTC; CDR3aa: CATSSRTSGIPEQYF
d_gene: TRBD2; abundance: -; v_gene: TRBV5-1; j_gene: TRBJ2-7; CDR3nt: TGCGCCAGCAGCTTGGGCGGGGGACTAGAGACGGGCGAGCAGTACTTC; CDR3aa: CASSLGGGLETGEQYF
d_gene: TRBD1; abundance: once; v_gene: TRBV7-3; j_gene: TRBJ2-2; CDR3nt: TGTGCCAGCAGCCGTGATGGACAGGGCCGCACCGGGGAGCTGTTTTTT; CDR3aa: CASSRDGQGRTGELFF
d_gene: -; abundance: -; v_gene: TRBV4-3; j_gene: TRBJ2-7; CDR3nt: TGCGCCAGCAGCCAAGCATGGGGGGACAACTCCTACGAGCAGTACTTC; CDR3aa: CASSQAWGDNSYEQYF
d_gene: TRBD2; abundance: -; v_gene: TRBV6-6; j_gene: TRBJ2-7; CDR3nt: TGTGCCAGCAGACTACTAGCGCGGGGGGACGAGCAGTACTTC; CDR3aa: CASRLLARGDEQYF
d_gene: TRBD2; abundance: few; v_gene: TRBV30; j_gene: TRBJ2-7; CDR3nt: TGTGCCTGGAGTGTAGGTAGCGGGACATACTACGAGCAGTACTTC; CDR3aa: CAWSVGSGTYYEQYF